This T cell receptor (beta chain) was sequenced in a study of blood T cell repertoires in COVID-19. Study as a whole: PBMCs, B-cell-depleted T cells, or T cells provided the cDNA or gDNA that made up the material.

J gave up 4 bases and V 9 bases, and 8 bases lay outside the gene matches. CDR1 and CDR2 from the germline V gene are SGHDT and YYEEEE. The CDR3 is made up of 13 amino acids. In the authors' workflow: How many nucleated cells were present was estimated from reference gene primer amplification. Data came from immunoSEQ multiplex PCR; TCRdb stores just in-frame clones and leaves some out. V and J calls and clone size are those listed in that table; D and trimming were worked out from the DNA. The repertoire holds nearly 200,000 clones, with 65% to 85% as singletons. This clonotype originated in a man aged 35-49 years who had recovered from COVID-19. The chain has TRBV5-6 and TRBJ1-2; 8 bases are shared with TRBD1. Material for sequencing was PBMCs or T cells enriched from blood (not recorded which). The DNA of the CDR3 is TGTGCCACCTACCTTACAGGGGGCTATGGCTACACCTTC. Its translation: CATYLTGGYGYTF.